This TCR beta chain was sequenced for a study of T-cell memory formation after mild COVID-19. Study-level information: Largely donor-specific TCR clusters were found.

TCRdb called the 5' RACE reads again in MiXCR, with one record for every CDR3 protein. The sample includes about 320,000 distinct CDR3 sequences, approximately 15% of them seen just once. This clonotype occurred a few times. As yet, its antigen is unknown. Trimming took 0 bases from V and 6 from J, leaving 15 bases between them. The CDR3 runs to 16 residues. Germline CDR1 and CDR2: SGDLS and YYNGEE. Regarding the study as a whole: Clones contracting over day 15 to 85 were CD4/CD8 balanced, with later expanders leaning CD4+. Unconfirmed was the SARS-CoV-2 specificity of second-wave clones that peaked on day 37.

Sequencing input: PBMCs or a T cell subset sorted from them (not recorded which). The V gene is TRBV9, the J gene TRBJ1-4, with no clear D. The clonotype was recovered from a man between 18 and 29 years old who had mild COVID-19 (a few samples of this study predate the infection). Cell type and time point are not known. The CDR3 DNA reads TGTGCCAGCAGCGTAGAAGTTGACGACATCCATGAAAAACTGTTTTTT. This sequence encodes CASSVEVDDIHEKLFF.